Given below is one T cell receptor beta chain in context. Which antigen it targets is not known. There are no base qualities to consult, and no much larger clone falls within one base. The cohort consisted of 666 healthy bone marrow donors. All cohort members were sampled while nominally healthy, although unrecorded immune exposures were likely present. The donor was CMV seropositive and was included in the group of 300 or so seropositive cohort members. A peripheral blood sample was collected from each donor, and TCR beta sequencing was performed on peripheral blood mononuclear cells. The Qiagen DNeasy Blood Extraction Kit was used to extract genomic DNA from the blood cell samples. The V end gives up 10 bases and the J end 0 bases, leaving 4 bases in the junction not matched to a gene. From the cysteine through the phenylalanine, the CDR3 covers 13 amino acids. Solely the CDR3 DNA is kept, with 39 bases framed from the first base. According to the germline V gene, CDR1 reads MNHNS and CDR2 reads SASEGT.

This sample was taken from a study of cytomegalovirus exposure and HLA in healthy donors (dated by TCRdb to 2015 to 2018). Regarding the complete study: In an earlier analysis of 550 to 750 of the donors, 276 Gb of sequence data and 100 million or so unique TCR beta sequences from about 179 million T cells were reported. Roughly 290 gigabases of sequencing data and 75 million to 85 million unique TCR sequences made up an early release that covered several hundred HLA-typed donors. Of the roughly 410 genotyped donors, 75% to 85% were placed in the genetic ancestry cluster associated with self-reported Caucasian donors. The study aimed to test whether cataloging public T cell receptors could reveal signatures of past pathogen exposure. The study profiled the T cell repertoires of under 850 subjects by immunosequencing and related them to cytomegalovirus serostatus. In addition to the first cohort of around 670 subjects, a separate validation cohort of some 120 different subjects was used. To predict cytomegalovirus infection status, the study combined high-throughput TCR immunosequencing, statistical association of individual TCRs with disease status, and machine learning. In a later analysis, previously published TCR beta repertoires from 670 or so donors were re-analyzed and high-resolution HLA genotyping was added so that TCR occurrence patterns could be studied. Rather than using new phenotypic data, the later analysis identified candidate immune exposures from TCR beta sequences and from how often those sequences occurred across donors. To decide whether each TCR beta V gene segment behaved as functional or pseudogenic, an earlier analysis of fewer than 750 of the donors relied on high-throughput TCR beta sequencing. Donor age, sex, ethnicity and CMV serostatus were collected together with the repertoire data. Genome-wide SNP genotypes for about 65% of the 666 donors were used in a later genetic analysis, which treated that subset as a discovery cohort. All discovery cohort repertoires had been generated on a single sequencing platform. Both class I and class II loci were covered by HLA typing, at four-digit resolution. The number of typed donors differed by locus: 629-630 for A, B, C, DRB1 and DQB1; 522 for DQA1; 606 for DPA1; and around 450 for DPB1. Roughly 5 DR-DQ haplotypes were treated as single units for association and clustering because of strong linkage in the cohort. On average, roughly 250,000 unique TCR beta nucleotide sequences were sequenced per donor among some 430 genotyped donors of the cohort, with roughly a sixth of those sequences being non-productive.

The library was prepared using the immunoSEQ multiplex PCR assay. The multiplex PCR relied on a mix of 60 forward primers for TCR Vbeta segments and 13 reverse primers for TCR Jbeta segments. A multiplex PCR assay on genomic DNA amplified the CDR3 region of rearranged TCR beta genes. On the Illumina HiSeq System, the amplified TCR beta libraries were sequenced as 87-base-pair reads. The authors' analysis ran thus. A later analysis tallied roughly 76 million unique TCR beta chains across the 660 or so repertoires, and approximately 9.9 million of those chains were shared by two or more donors. A nearest-neighbor algorithm error-corrected the raw reads and collapsed the reads into unique sequences, merging closely related sequences to remove PCR and sequencing errors. Alignment of CDR3 sequences to IMGT reference sequences was used to assign V, D and J gene segments. For a sequence to be retained, a match of at least six nucleotides was required to both a V gene segment and a J gene segment. Rearrangements were classified as productive when the CDR3 lacked stop codons and remained in frame with V and J, and all other rearrangements were classified as non-productive. Following IMGT convention, CDR3 was defined as the stretch from the second conserved V-encoded cysteine to the conserved J-encoded phenylalanine. Sequences without an unambiguous match to a single V gene segment were excluded from the earlier analysis of 450 to 750 of the donors. An earlier analysis of some 610 of the donors called V segments functional above 56.7% productive rearrangements and segregating when the between-donor standard deviation exceeded 5%. To diagnose cytomegalovirus status from the catalog of TCR beta chain sequences, a statistical classification framework was built. In a later analysis, TCR nucleotide sequences were compared against IMGT/GENE-DB human TR gene sequences so that V and J genes could be assigned. A later analysis assigned CDR3 sequences and most-parsimonious VDJ recombination scenarios with the TCRdist pipeline. In a later analysis, each TCR beta chain was defined by its CDR3 amino acid sequence together with its V-gene family, and reads lacking a unique V-gene family were excluded. In a later analysis, 450 to 600 highly shared, low-generation-probability nucleotide sequences were removed to address suspected cross-contamination and a sequencing artifact. In a later analysis, a clonal expansion index was calculated for each public chain from normalized within-repertoire ranks of inferred template counts. In a later analysis, generation probabilities were computed with a VDJ recombination model fitted to out-of-frame rearrangements, and the resulting probabilities were checked against IGoR. In a later analysis, TCR-TCR, TCR-HLA and TCR-CMV co-occurrence was scored with hypergeometric tests, and a repertoire-size bias correction was applied to TCR pairs. In a later analysis, false discovery rates were estimated by permuting HLA or CMV assignments 20 times. A later analysis grouped co-occurring TCRs with DBSCAN, adding TCRdist sequence similarity when clustering within HLA-allele-positive subsets. Repertoires with fewer than 30,000 or more than 120,000 public chains, plus five repertoires with anomalous nucleotide sharing, were excluded from co-occurrence clustering. TCRdb retrieved this table from immuneACCESS and kept in-frame rearrangements only. Not all clones are present; in checked studies, unresolved V genes account for under half, and no reason is known for the remainder. V and J calls and clone size are copied from that table; D and trimming were computed from the DNA. The sample records around 150,000 clones, under 70% of which are singletons. The ten largest clonotypes hold 2.5% to 3.5% of the sample.

Beyond this particular receptor, the publication reports: In the study, some 160 TCR beta chains were listed as associated with cytomegalovirus. An earlier analysis of approximately 600 of the donors showed that most TCR beta V segments appeared in productive rearrangements either about 87% or about 30% of the time, which broadly matched IMGT annotations. The presence/absence analyses assumed that sequencing depth was roughly uniform across donors, and that assumption may not be true. A few of the identified cytomegalovirus-associated TCR beta chains were confirmed in vitro to be specific for cytomegalovirus antigens. When HLA alleles, especially DR and DQ, strongly co-occurred, TCR associations were difficult to assign to individual alleles. According to a later analysis, most CMV-associated TCR beta chains appeared to be HLA-restricted, and the HLA associations seemed to be driven largely by CMV exposure. The classifier was reported to diagnose cytomegalovirus status with high specificity and sensitivity in both the original cohort and the validation cohort. In a later genetic analysis, a missense DCLRE1C variant was associated with V-gene and J-gene trimming of TCR beta chains, and the association was replicated in an independent cohort. Because counts were too low, more than 15 rarely observed V segments, including chromosome 9 orphons, were excluded from the earlier analysis of 587 of the donors. Only TCR beta chains were sequenced in this cohort, and the absence of alpha or paired-chain data limited detectable features. For the cohort, immune exposure information was limited to CMV serostatus. Because some donors lacked HLA typing at each locus, the association tests relied only on the typed subset. A cluster of highly shared sequence variants was judged likely to represent a technical artifact of the sequencing pipeline. A further reported finding was that TCR beta sequences accurately predicted the HLA-A and HLA-B alleles for most subjects in the first cohort. In a later analysis, HLA-associated TCR beta chains were found to be more clonally expanded and to have lower generation probabilities than equally common non-associated chains. Several of the top co-occurrence clusters appeared to be linked to parvovirus B19, influenza, CMV and Epstein-Barr virus, according to a later analysis. According to the authors, the approach could potentially be generalized to other disease states and immunological phenotypes. Correlated functional status among segregating V segments might reflect linkage disequilibrium, but an unknown experimental factor could not be ruled out. In a later analysis, over 15,000 TCR beta sequences were associated with specific HLA alleles at a false discovery rate of 0.05. According to a later genetic analysis, donors in an Asian-associated ancestry cluster had fewer N-insertions in productive TCRs than the roughly 660-donor mean. In a later analysis, the rate of TCR association differed among HLA loci, with DRB1 alleles having the most associated TCRs and HLA-C alleles having the fewest. Most TCR sequences were observed very rarely across donors, whereas some public TCRs were present in many individuals. The 87-base-pair reads could not distinguish some IMGT-functional V segments, including TRBV6-2 and TRBV6-3, so those segments were excluded.

The TCR originated in a woman aged 35 to 49 in good health and CMV-seropositive. The rearrangement joined TRBV6-1 to TRBJ2-3; 7 bases in between match TRBD1. Sequencing was carried out using PBMCs. The DNA sequence follows: TGTGCCACCAGACAGGGTAGCACAGATACGCAGTATTTT. The resulting protein is CATRQGSTDTQYF.